The T cell receptor beta chain described here comes from a study of response to subunit inactivated influenza vaccine. Overall study findings and caveats: Authors proposed each seasonal influenza vaccination draws in few new T cells.

Comment on this clonotype: Its antigen remains unidentified.

Via MiXCR, TCRdb re-called the RT-PCR reads, giving one row per CDR3 protein. The sample gives almost 600,000 distinct CDR3 sequences, 11% to 15% of which show up once; more than 9.5% is in the top ten. Specimen: PBMCs from blood, collected 11 to 12 days after vaccination. This TCR came from a man aged 50-60 years who received an inactivated influenza vaccine.

In DNA form, the CDR3 reads TGCGCCAGCAGCTACGAGAGAGGGGGTGACGAGCAGTACTTC. Protein sequence: CASSYERGGDEQYF. This chain connects TRBV5-1 to TRBJ2-7, with D perhaps TRBD1 (6 bases). Germline CDR1 SGHRS, CDR2 YFSETQ. The CDR3 is 14 residues long. V dropped 3 bases and J dropped 5 bases, with 15 bases sitting between them.